A single T cell receptor (beta chain) is shown here with its context. CD8+ and CD4+ T cells circulating in blood were sequenced for TCR beta. Healthy donors matched for age and sex were used as controls. Negative isolation was used for CD8+ and CD4+ T cells and FACS enrichment for TEMRA cells. The CDR3 totals 14 residues. Germline V gene lookup returns CDR1 LGHNA and CDR2 YNFKEQ. With 1 base removed from V and 4 bases from J, the gap between germline ends came to 8 bases. RNA was extracted with the RNeasy kit, and a quantity of about 0.45 to 1 ug was reverse transcribed using random hexamers. By means of immunoSEQ multiplex PCR, TCR beta CDR3 spanning 54 Vbeta and 13 Jbeta underwent amplification. TCRdb itself ran the immunoSEQ multiplex PCR reads through MiXCR, one entry per CDR3 protein. Of 90,000 or so distinct CDR3 sequences in the sample, around 93% were seen once. The data were obtained in a study of CD8 T cells in Susac syndrome.

The chain couples TRBV4-2 to TRBJ2-1; D unresolved. This TCR was recovered from a human donor in good health. The source material was CD8+ T cells from PBMCs. This CDR3 reads CASSQGGAYNEQFF. DNA of the CDR3: TGTGCCAGCAGCCAAGGGGGTGCTTACAATGAGCAGTTCTTC.